The table lists the clone carrying this TCR beta chain with many counts. Its target is unknown. The trim removed 3 bases at V and 6 bases at J, leaving 15 bases unmatched. CDR3 length equals 16 residues. Germline loops: CDR1 SQVTM, CDR2 ANQGSEA. This specimen belongs to a study of identical twins. Study results and limitations: Twin-shared out-of-frame alpha sequences showed excess low generation probability. In cord blood, abundant beta clonotypes had fewer insertions; memory showed no trend.

Template switching added a universal primer site; cDNA carried unique molecular identifiers. A single record per CDR3 protein comes from TCRdb applying MiXCR to the 5' RACE reads. The table has under 300,000 distinct CDR3 sequences, around 8.3% seen once. These data were also filed under a second study, of yellow fever vaccine responses in identical twins.

Material: CD8+ T cells sorted from blood. This TCR derives from a woman aged 18-30 years in good health. The V call is TRBV29-1, the J call TRBJ1-1, with 8 positions matching TRBD1. CDR3 residues: CSVDSNAGTGGAEAFF. The DNA of the CDR3 is TGCAGCGTTGACTCTAATGCCGGGACAGGTGGGGCTGAAGCTTTCTTT.